What follows is one T cell receptor (beta chain) and its context. What it binds is not known. This CDR3 has 15 residues. Germline values: CDR1 MDHEN, CDR2 SYDVKM. Trimming took 2 bases from V and 4 from J; bases not matched to a gene: 5. The PCR ran on 60 Vbeta and 13 Jbeta primers. Some clones are missing from TCRdb's copy, which holds only in-frame ones; the method was immunoSEQ multiplex PCR. The table has some 180,000 clones, 75% to 90% seen once; the top ten hold roughly 1.4%. These data are taken from a study of cytomegalovirus exposure and HLA in healthy donors. Study results and limitations: In a later analysis, CMV-associated beta chains were mostly HLA-associated, it appeared. Most TCR sequences showed up rarely, but some public TCRs showed up in many donors.

The gene calls are TRBV28 and TRBJ1-5; 7 nucleotides match TRBD1. The TCR sequence derives from a girl aged 10 to 17 in good health and CMV-seropositive. Sequenced: PBMCs. In DNA, the CDR3 is TGTGCCAGCAGTTTAGCGGACAGGTGGAATCAGCCCCAGCATTTT. As protein: CASSLADRWNQPQHF. Complete variable domain (other parts from reference TRBV28 and TRBJ1-5): DVKVTQSSRYLVKRTGEKVFLECVQDMDHENMFWYRQDPGLGLRLIYFSYDVKMKEKGDIPEGYSVSREKKERFSLILESASTNQTSMYLCASSLADRWNQPQHFGDGTRLSIL.